This TCR beta chain was profiled in a study of CXCR3-negative and CXCR3-positive naive CD8 T cells. Notes on the study in general: For CXCR3-positive naive cells, TRB CDR3s were more hydrophobic than those of CXCR3-negative naive cells.

The TRB cDNA libraries were prepared by 5' RACE with UMI labels. Reprocessing the 5' RACE reads, TCRdb reports a single entry for every CDR3 protein and omits DNA. The sample includes under 90,000 distinct CDR3 sequences. The CDR3 extends over 12 amino acids. The V gene's germline CDR1 is GTSNPN and CDR2 SVGIG (reference sequence). A remark on this clonotype: Its matching antigen is unknown.

The chain combines TRBV30 with TRBJ1-5; TCRdb returns TRBD1, unconfirmable since there is no DNA. The receptor comes from a human donor in good health. Some clones in this sample may be carry-over from other donors' samples. What was sequenced was naive CXCR3+ CD8+ T cells from blood. The subset was: CD45RO-CCR7+CD27+CD95- naive CD8+ T cells expressing CXCR3 (TNR3+). The CDR3 spells CAWGLFNQPQHF.